Below are 9 T cell receptor beta chains sequenced from a single sample in a study of regulatory T cells in long-lasting Graves disease. Regarding time point: persistent/refractory GD, antithyroid drugs over 5 years with positive TRAb. Isolated PBMC RNA provided the starting material for the TCR library. CDR3 regions were amplified by Arm-PCR using iRepertoire HTBI primers to build TCR beta libraries. TCRdb re-called the multiplex PCR reads with MiXCR, one entry per CDR3 protein. Of fewer than 550,000 distinct CDR3 sequences in the sample, approximately 21% were seen once. Material: peripheral blood mononuclear cells (PBMCs), obtained when the disease was refractory, from a patient treated with antithyroid drugs. These receptors were collected from a female donor with Graves disease.

The chain uses TRBV29-1 and TRBJ2-2; 8 bases are shared with TRBD2. Germline V gene lookup returns CDR1 SQVTM and CDR2 ANQGSEA. With 7 bases clipped from V and 6 bases from J, the junction kept 10 bases outside the gene matches. The CDR3 loop spans 14 amino acids. The CDR3 sequence is CSAVSGSTSGELFF. CDR3 bases: TGCAGCGCTGTAAGCGGGAGTACGTCCGGGGAGCTGTTTTTT.

CDR3 sequence (DNA): TGTGCCAGCAGCGTACTTCCGGGAGGGACAACCGGGGAGCTGTTTTTT. This codes for CASSVLPGGTTGELFF. J is TRBJ2-2 and V is TRBV9; TRBD2 matches 8 bases. Germline loops: CDR1 SGDLS, CDR2 YYNGEE. The length of the CDR3 is 16 residues. V shed 1 base, J shed 5 bases, and the junction held 7 bases outside the gene matches.

On this clonotype itself: A single base separates this from a much larger clone, so it may be a read error. The chain links TRBV6-2 or TRBV6-3 to TRBJ2-5; 7 nucleotides line up with TRBD2. The germline gives CDR1 MNHEY, CDR2 SVGEGT. CDR3 length: 14 amino acids. The CDR3 nucleotides read TGTGCCAGCAGTTACGGACTAGTTGGAGGGTCCCAGTGCTTC. It codes for CASSYGLVGGSQCF.

A note on this clonotype: A much larger clonotype is one base distant, so this may be a read error. The rearrangement links TRBV28 to TRBJ2-7; D gene uncertain. The CDR3 covers 15 residues. The germline V gene encodes CDR1 MDHEN and CDR2 SYDVKM. The CDR3: CTSSLLLRAKYEQYF. CDR3 DNA sequence: TGTACCAGCAGTTTATTGCTCCGGGCTAAATACGAGCAGTACTTC.

This clonotype was seen repeatedly, ten times or more. The V and J genes are TRBV11-2 and TRBJ2-5; possibly TRBD2 for D (6 bases). Trimming removed 1 base at V and 3 bases at J, with 21 bases between. Looked up from germline, CDR1 is SGHAT and CDR2 is FQNNGV. This CDR3 is built from 18 residues. The CDR3 DNA sequence: TGTGCCAGCAGCTTAGCCTGGTGGGCCAGGGAGGCCAAAGAGACCCAGTACTTC. The encoded protein is CASSLAWWAREAKETQYF.

The chain recombines TRBV4-1 with TRBJ2-4; 9 bases map to TRBD1. The CDR3 is made up of 16 amino acids. CDR1 and CDR2 from the germline V gene are MGHRA and YSYEKL. Unmatched junction bases numbered 3, after V lost 2 bases and J lost 1 base. The CDR3 here is CASSQSGQGAKNIQYF. The CDR3 coding sequence is TGCGCCAGCAGCCAATCTGGACAGGGGGCCAAAAACATTCAGTACTTC.

This chain uses TRBV19 with TRBJ1-1; the match to TRBD1 covers 9 bases. The CDR3 contains 16 residues. V was pared by 7 bases and J by 0 bases, with 9 bases of the junction left unmatched. CDR1 LNHDA and CDR2 SQIVND come from the germline V gene (reference sequence). CDR3 nucleotide sequence: TGTGCCAGTACCCCCGCGGGACAGGGACTGAACACTGAAGCTTTCTTT. Protein: CASTPAGQGLNTEAFF.

The chain uses TRBV7-2 and TRBJ2-1; D gene ambiguous. The CDR3 has 14 amino acids. Germline values: CDR1 SGHTA, CDR2 FQGNSA. V shed 5 bases and J shed 2 bases, with 10 bases lying between them. The DNA for the CDR3 is TGTGCCAGCAGCCCCGACCGTCCCTACAATGAGCAGTTCTTC. Protein product: CASSPDRPYNEQFF.

The chain couples TRBV10-3 to TRBJ1-3, with unresolved D. Germline values: CDR1 ENHRY, CDR2 SYGVKD. This CDR3 has 14 residues. V lost 1 base and J 1 base, leaving 5 bases between the germline ends. The CDR3 here is CAISEWASGNTIYF. CDR3 coding DNA: TGTGCCATCAGTGAGTGGGCTTCTGGAAACACCATATATTTT.